These 30 T cell receptor beta chains came from one sample sequenced in a study of tumor-infiltrating lymphocytes in primary liver carcinoma. Joint extraction of RNA and DNA used roughly 20-32 mg of bulk tissue that was unsorted. Priming with a constant-region primer yielded TCR beta cDNA from roughly 500 ng total RNA. For TCR beta, libraries were produced by three nested multiplex PCR rounds using slightly modified ARM-PCR. A C-beta reverse primer and TRBV1-TRBV30 forward primers served in each of the first two PCR rounds, at about 10 cycles apiece. TCRdb re-analysed the multiplex PCR reads in MiXCR, keeping a single row per CDR3 protein. The sample has 40,000 to 60,000 distinct CDR3 sequences; about two thirds are singletons. Sequencing used liver tumor tissue from sampling region 5. Subset: tumor region T5, tumor centre. The source is a man in his forties with primary liver carcinoma and hepatitis B virus infection.

Comment on this clonotype: The junction shows a germline mismatch at one end, possibly a read error. The V gene is TRBV4-1, the J gene TRBJ2-7, with D possibly called TRBD1 or TRBD2 (5 bases each). The CDR3 consists of 14 residues. Germline V gives CDR1 MGHRA, CDR2 YSYEKL. The chain's CDR3 is CAGSQEGQTYEQYF. The CDR3 DNA follows: TGCGCCGGCAGCCAAGAGGGGCAGACCTACGAGCAGTACTTC.

Ten or more counts support this clonotype. The V and J genes are TRBV6-1 and TRBJ2-7, with D uncertain. The ends were cut back, 6 bases at V and 3 bases at J, with 12 bases in the middle. The length of the CDR3 is 13 residues. The germline gives CDR1 MNHNS, CDR2 SASEGT. CDR3 nucleotide sequence: TGTGCCAGCAGGATCGGAATCAGCTACGAGCAGTACTTC. It is translated as CASRIGISYEQYF.

V gene TRBV11-2 combines with J gene TRBJ2-7; D is ambiguous. The germline V gene has CDR1 SGHAT and CDR2 FQNNGV. The CDR3 has 15 residues. Trimming removed 7 bases from V and 3 bases from J, with 19 bases in between. The chain's CDR3 is CASTPLEVAHYEQYF. The CDR3 DNA reads as TGTGCCAGCACCCCTTTGGAAGTGGCACACTACGAGCAGTACTTC.

To note about this clonotype: A clone one base away is much larger, so this may be a read error. J is TRBJ1-2 and V is TRBV30, with TRBD1 as a possible D gene (5 bases). The CDR3 covers 14 residues. Germline V gene sequence: CDR1 GTSNPN, CDR2 SVGIG (reference sequence). The CDR3 nucleotides read TGTGCCTGGAGTCACCTGTCAGGGTACGATGGCCACACCTTC. Translating it yields CAWSHLSGYDGHTF.

This CDR3 is CASSLTGGWSDTQYF. CDR3 DNA sequence: TGTGCCAGCAGCTTAACAGGGGGTTGGTCAGATACGCAGTATTTT. This chain connects TRBV7-3 to TRBJ2-3; TRBD1 is a possible D gene (6 bases). The V gene's germline CDR1 is SGHTA and CDR2 FQGTGA. V was trimmed by 0 bases and J by 4 bases, leaving 11 bases between them. CDR3 length: 15 residues.

Regarding this clonotype: Likely a read error: the CDR3 ends without its conserved phenylalanine or tryptophan. V is TRBV28 and J is TRBJ1-5; possible D gene TRBD1, 6 bases. The CDR3 has 15 residues. Germline CDR1 MDHEN, CDR2 SYDVKM. V lost 2 bases, J lost 6 bases, and 14 bases lay in between. CDR3 loop: CASSLPVGGRQPQHL. The CDR3 DNA is TGTGCCAGCAGTTTACCTGTGGGGGGCCGTCAGCCCCAGCATCTT.

With respect to this clonotype: The junction departs from germline at one end; a sequencing error may be responsible. The chain carries TRBV11-2 and TRBJ2-3; D is possibly TRBD2 (7 bases). CDR3 length: 16 residues. Looked up from germline, CDR1 is SGHAT and CDR2 is FQNNGV. The CDR3 DNA reads as TGTGCCTGCAGGCCGCCGGGGGGCAGGGGCACAGATACGCAGTATTTT. Translated: CACRPPGGRGTDTQYF.

CDR3 sequence: CASCPPGGRGADTQYF. In nucleotides, the CDR3 is TGTGCCAGCTGTCCCCCGGGGGGAAGGGGCGCAGATACGCAGTATTTT. This sequence joins TRBV6-1 and TRBJ2-3; 7 nucleotides line up with TRBD2. V shed 8 bases and J 4 bases; nucleotides not matched to a gene: 15. The CDR3 length is 16 residues. The V gene's germline CDR1 is MNHNS and CDR2 SASEGT.

As regards this clonotype: Being one base from a much bigger clone, this may be a read error. The V call is TRBV2, the J call TRBJ2-7; TRBD2 is a possible D gene (5 bases). Trimming stripped 6 bases from V and 3 bases from J, with 12 bases between. The CDR3 is 13 residues long. Germline CDR1 is SNHLY and CDR2 is FYNNEI. CDR3 protein: CASRGTRVYEQYF. The CDR3 nucleotides read TGTGCCAGCAGGGGAACTAGGGTCTACGAGCAGTACTTC.

Worth noting for this clonotype: This may be a read error: a much more frequent sequence differs by one nucleotide. The CDR3 sequence: CASSPGGEAQYF. The CDR3 nucleotides are TGTGCCAGCAGTCCGGGGGGGGAGGCCCAGTACTTC. V usage is TRBV2 and J usage is TRBJ2-5; 8 bases map to TRBD2. V lost 5 bases, J lost 9 bases, and 5 bases stayed unmatched. CDR3 length: 12 residues. The V gene's germline CDR1 is SNHLY and CDR2 FYNNEI.

On this clonotype: Being one base from a much bigger clone, this may be a read error. The chain has TRBV7-9 and TRBJ2-2; D gene uncertain. Germline CDR1 reads SEHNR; CDR2 reads FQNEAQ (reference sequence). Trimming stripped 0 bases from V and 5 bases from J, with 10 bases between. This CDR3 spans 15 amino acids. The CDR3 bases are TGTGCCAGCAGCTTAGCGCAGACTCTGACCGGGGAGCTGTTTTTT. Amino acids: CASSLAQTLTGELFF.

This clonotype was detected a few times. A read error may account for a junction end that differs from germline. The chain employs TRBV11-2 and TRBJ2-2; 8 bases agree with TRBD2. This CDR3 comprises 17 residues. Germline-derived CDR1 and CDR2 are SGHAT and FQNNGV. The CDR3 is CVSSSLTGGRATGELFF. CDR3 nucleotides: TGTGTCAGCAGCTCTTTAACGGGGGGGAGGGCCACCGGGGAGTTGTTTTTT.

Concerning this clonotype: This CDR3 fails to terminate in the conserved phenylalanine or tryptophan, so it likely reflects a read error. CDR3 region: CASSSGVREQFY. The CDR3 nucleotides are TGTGCCAGCAGCTCGGGGGTACGTGAGCAGTTCTAT. V and J are TRBV11-2 and TRBJ2-1, with D tentatively TRBD2 (6 bases). Trimming cost V 4 bases and J 9 bases, with 10 bases left between them. The germline V gene has CDR1 SGHAT and CDR2 FQNNGV. The CDR3 is made up of 12 amino acids.

About this clonotype: The junction shows a germline mismatch at one end, possibly a read error. The chain uses TRBV5-5 and TRBJ2-1, with no clear D. This CDR3 is built from 14 residues. Germline-derived CDR1 and CDR2 are SGHKS and YYEKEE (reference sequence). The CDR3 spells CASSLLTSNNGQFF. Written as DNA, the CDR3 is TGTGCCAGCAGCTTGCTGACCTCCAACAATGGGCAGTTCTTC.

This chain joins TRBV4-2 and TRBJ2-2; D not resolved. Per the germline V gene, CDR1 is LGHNA and CDR2 is YNFKEQ. This CDR3 has 13 residues. The V and J ends lost 0 bases and 6 bases respectively, with 5 bases between them. DNA for the CDR3: TGTGCCAGCAGCCAAGAATACGCCGGGGAGCTGTTTTTT. Its translation is CASSQEYAGELFF.

Points on this clonotype: A read error is likely, as this CDR3 ends without the conserved phenylalanine or tryptophan. The DNA is omitted, as the CDR3 cannot be located on it reliably, and the CDR3 follows TCRdb's listing. The chain employs TRBV11-2 and TRBJ2-2; TRBD2 reflects the table's D call only, with no check against the DNA. Per the germline V gene, CDR1 is SGHAT and CDR2 is FQNNGV. The CDR3 length equals 16 residues, ends included. CDR3 loop: CASSLVALAGTGELYL.

In regard to this clonotype: It may be a read error: a sequence one base away is much more abundant. The J gene is TRBJ2-1, the V gene TRBV28; 8 bases align to TRBD2. The CDR3 covers 15 residues. The V segment lost 7 bases and the J segment 7 bases; nucleotides outside the gene matches: 12. Germline V gene sequence: CDR1 MDHEN, CDR2 SYDVKM. As DNA, the CDR3 is TGTGCCAGCACTCTACCAGCGGGAGTTGGTAATGAGCAGTTCTTC. Amino acid sequence: CASTLPAGVGNEQFF.

In its sample, this clonotype was seen many times. The chain couples TRBV28 to TRBJ1-2, with 7 bases aligning to TRBD1. This CDR3 is 12 amino acids long. Looked up from germline, CDR1 is MDHEN and CDR2 is SYDVKM. J was trimmed by 4 bases and V by 6 bases; bases with no gene match: 2. CDR3 in amino acids: CASRGQTYGYTF. The CDR3 bases are TGTGCCAGCAGGGGACAGACCTATGGCTACACCTTC.

The chain combines TRBV6-5 with TRBJ2-2; D possibly corresponds to TRBD2 (6 bases). Germline loops: CDR1 MNHEY, CDR2 SVGAGI. Trimming stripped 0 bases from V and 10 bases from J, with 21 bases between. The length of the CDR3 is 17 residues. The CDR3 reads CASSYSTKHGDSVELFF. The CDR3 bases are TGTGCCAGCAGTTACTCTACGAAGCACGGGGACTCCGTGGAGCTGTTTTTT.

This clonotype was observed a few times. The V gene is TRBV3-1, the J gene TRBJ2-5; possibly TRBD2 for D (5 bases). The V end lost 0 bases, the J end lost 5 bases, and 13 bases lay between the germline ends. The CDR3 has 15 amino acids. CDR1 and CDR2 (germline): LGHDT, YNNKEL (reference sequence). The CDR3 DNA sequence: TGTGCCAGCAGCCAAGAATTCGGGGAGCGGGAGACCCAGTACTTC. Its protein is CASSQEFGERETQYF.

Points on this clonotype: A much larger clone differs from this one at a single base, so this may be a read error. The chain uses TRBV5-1 and TRBJ2-2; 10 nucleotides match TRBD2. The CDR3 spans 16 residues. Germline V gene data show CDR1 as SGHRS and CDR2 as YFSETQ. The CDR3 bases are TGCACCAGCAGTTCTAGCGGGAGTGTGAACACCGGGGAGCTGTTTTTT. Amino acids: CTSSSSGSVNTGELFF. Full variable domain (rest looked up from reference TRBV5-1 and TRBJ2-2): KAGVTQTPRYLIKTRGQQVTLSCSPISGHRSVSWYQQTPGQGLQFLFEYFSETQRNKGNFPGRFSGRQFSNSRSEMNVSTLELGDSALYLCTSSSSGSVNTGELFFGEGSRLTVL.

A few counts support this clonotype. An end of the junction differs from the germline gene, which may be a read error. The rearrangement uses TRBV11-2 and TRBJ1-6; D remains unclear. The CDR3 is made up of 11 amino acids. The germline V gene has CDR1 SGHAT and CDR2 FQNNGV. The CDR3, as DNA: TGCGCCAACAGCTTGGGATCACCCCTCCACTTT. It translates to CANSLGSPLHF.

This clonotype was detected ten times or more. The V gene is TRBV11-2, the J gene TRBJ2-4; TRBD2 aligns across 8 bases. This CDR3 has 18 residues. After removal of 1 base from V and 0 bases from J, the junction contained 8 bases not matched to a gene. Germline V CDR1 and CDR2: SGHAT, FQNNGV. In DNA, the CDR3 is TGTGCCAGCAGCTTAGGAAAACTAGCGGAGCTAGCCAAAAACATTCAGTACTTC. Its translation is CASSLGKLAELAKNIQYF.

On this clonotype itself: Because it lacks the conserved phenylalanine or tryptophan at the end, this CDR3 is likely a read error. The chain carries TRBV5-1 and TRBJ2-5; D is undetermined. This CDR3 contains 16 residues. Germline values: CDR1 SGHRS, CDR2 YFSETQ. V dropped 4 bases and J dropped 1 base, with 17 bases sitting between them. The CDR3 here is CASSPEQVPPQETQYL. DNA for the CDR3: TGCGCCAGCAGCCCCGAGCAAGTCCCCCCCCAAGAGACCCAGTACCTC.

This chain uses TRBV29-1 with TRBJ2-1, with TRBD2 matching over 7 bases. V lost 6 bases, J lost 11 bases, and 16 bases stayed unmatched. The CDR3 has 14 residues. CDR1 and CDR2 from the germline V gene are SQVTM and ANQGSEA. CDR3 region: CSVAVGGYGNKQFF. In DNA, the CDR3 is TGCAGCGTGGCCGTGGGGGGGTACGGTAATAAGCAGTTCTTC.

Comment on this clonotype: Being one base from a much bigger clone, this may be a read error. This rearrangement joins TRBV7-9 to TRBJ2-1; D may be TRBD2 (6 bases). Germline CDR1 reads SEHNR; CDR2 reads FQNEAQ (reference sequence). CDR3 size: 15 residues. The CDR3, as DNA: TGTGCCAGCAGTCCCGGGGCTAGCGCCTACTATGAGCAGTTCTTC. Its protein is CASSPGASAYYEQFF.

The table lists this clonotype with many counts. This CDR3 reads CASSSGYKEGSETQYF. DNA of the CDR3: TGTGCCAGCAGCTCGGGATACAAGGAAGGCTCTGAGACCCAGTACTTC. The V call is TRBV5-4, the J call TRBJ2-5, with a tentative D call TRBD2 (5 bases). The CDR3 spans 16 residues. The germline gives CDR1 SGHNT, CDR2 YYREEE (reference sequence). V was cut by 3 bases and J by 5 bases, with 20 bases left in between.

V is TRBV6-6 and J is TRBJ2-7, with 10 nucleotides matching TRBD2. The CDR3 spans 15 residues. Germline loops: CDR1 MNHNY, CDR2 SVGAGI (reference sequence). Trimming removed 2 bases from V and 10 bases from J; junction bases left unmatched: 11. The CDR3 is CASSYSTPSGSNQYF. CDR3 coding DNA: TGTGCCAGCAGTTACAGCACGCCTAGCGGGAGCAACCAGTACTTC.

Turning to this clonotype: The junction does not match germline at one end; this may be a read error. CDR3 protein: CAGSPGLARSYEQYF. The DNA of the CDR3 is TGTGCCGGCAGCCCTGGACTAGCAAGAAGCTACGAGCAGTACTTC. The chain is built from TRBV6-5 and TRBJ2-7, with 8 bases lining up with TRBD2. This CDR3 has 15 amino acids. Germline CDR1 reads MNHEY; CDR2 reads SVGAGI.

On this clonotype: A read error may explain this, as a much larger clone is one base away. The conserved closing phenylalanine or tryptophan is absent in this CDR3, likely reflecting a read error. The chain has TRBV5-1 and TRBJ2-3; D ambiguous. From germline, CDR1 is SGHRS and CDR2 YFSETQ. V shed 4 bases and J shed 3 bases, with 3 bases lying between them. CDR3 length: 11 residues. The CDR3 DNA reads TGCGCCAGCAGCAGGACAGATACGCAGTATTAT. It encodes CASSRTDTQYY.